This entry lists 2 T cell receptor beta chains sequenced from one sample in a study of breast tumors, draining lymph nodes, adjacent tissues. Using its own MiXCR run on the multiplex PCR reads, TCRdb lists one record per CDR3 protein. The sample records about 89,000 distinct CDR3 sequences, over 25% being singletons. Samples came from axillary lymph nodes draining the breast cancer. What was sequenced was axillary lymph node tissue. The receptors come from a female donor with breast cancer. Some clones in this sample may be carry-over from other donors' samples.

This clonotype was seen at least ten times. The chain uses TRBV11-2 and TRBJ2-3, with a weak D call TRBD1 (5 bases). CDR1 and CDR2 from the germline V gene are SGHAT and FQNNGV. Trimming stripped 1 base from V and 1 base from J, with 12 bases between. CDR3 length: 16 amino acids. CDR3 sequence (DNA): TGTGCCAGCAGCTTAGCCCTGAAAGGGGGCACAGATACGCAGTATTTT. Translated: CASSLALKGGTDTQYF.

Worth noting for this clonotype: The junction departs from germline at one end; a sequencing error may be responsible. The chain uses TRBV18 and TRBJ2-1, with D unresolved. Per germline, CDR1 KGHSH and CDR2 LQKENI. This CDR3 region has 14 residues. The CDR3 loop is CVSPPPAATQWQFF. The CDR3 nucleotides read TGTGTCAGCCCACCCCCCGCGGCCACCCAGTGGCAGTTCTTC.